This is a list of T cell receptor beta chains from one sample in a study of T-cell reconstitution after alpha-beta-depleted transplantation in children. TCRdb reanalysed the PCR reads using MiXCR and keeps one entry per CDR3 protein. The sample has around 700,000 distinct CDR3 sequences, roughly 13% seen once. Sample: PBMCs, taken before TCRalphabeta/CD19-depleted stem cell transplant. All receptors come from a girl aged 2-10 years with congenital amegakaryocytic thrombocytopenia, due to receive a stem cell transplant. The CDR3 runs from the conserved cysteine through the conserved F or W. D genes are given only for firm matches.

j_call v_call d_call cdr3_aa
TRBJ2-7 TRBV5-1 NA CASSQSNREITYEQYF
TRBJ2-5 TRBV20-1 NA CSARRDFTPETQYF
TRBJ2-1 TRBV5-1 TRBD2 CASSPRVAGGRSYNEQFF
TRBJ1-2 TRBV21-1 NA CASSPRTLSYYGYTF
TRBJ2-5 TRBV29-1 NA CSVRSILETQYF
TRBJ2-3 TRBV5-1 NA CASSLDPTRSGDTQYF
TRBJ2-1 TRBV6-5 NA CASSYGLQDEQFF
TRBJ2-1 TRBV20-1 TRBD2 CSAKASGSTYNEQFF
TRBJ1-2 TRBV5-1 NA CASSFGDIAYGYTF
TRBJ2-7 TRBV20-1 NA CSARDGGGATEQYF
TRBJ1-4 TRBV18 NA CASSPFNEKLFF
TRBJ2-5 TRBV3-1 NA CASSSLRHQETQYF
TRBJ2-3 TRBV5-1 TRBD1 CASSPLGQGGPDTQYF
TRBJ1-2 TRBV28 NA CASSFTPSGGGLLYGYTF
TRBJ2-1 TRBV15 NA CATQGGLEQFF
TRBJ1-3 TRBV20-1 TRBD1 CSARKTGDVNTIYF
TRBJ1-5 TRBV6-1 NA CASNLDSRNQPQHF
TRBJ2-7 TRBV7-9 TRBD2 CASSLDGTSVF
TRBJ2-7 TRBV7-9 NA CASRGPSYEQYF
TRBJ2-7 TRBV20-1 NA CSARPGIYEQYF
TRBJ1-3 TRBV14 NA CASSQAGIKGNTIYF
TRBJ2-5 TRBV12-3/TRBV12-4 NA CASSGSGETQYF
TRBJ1-2 TRBV15 NA CATSREGGVWSYGYTF
TRBJ1-2 TRBV27 TRBD1 CASRDPGTGYGYTF
TRBJ2-7 TRBV27 NA CASSFFRGTPYEQYF
TRBJ2-7 TRBV11-2 NA CASSLQSVREQYF
TRBJ2-3 TRBV14 NA CASSQSQPDTQYF
TRBJ2-5 TRBV2 NA CASRGAETQYF
TRBJ2-2 TRBV30 NA CAWKPLEDTNTGELFF
TRBJ2-1 TRBV11-2 TRBD2 CASSLGSGLAGVGEQFF
TRBJ2-3 TRBV20-1 TRBD2 CSANPGGGVADTQYF
TRBJ2-7 TRBV28 TRBD2 CASSSPSGRVGEQYF
TRBJ1-2 TRBV20-1 NA CSARQPGGYTF
TRBJ2-2 TRBV19 TRBD2 CASSTPSGRNTGELFF
TRBJ2-4 TRBV3-1 TRBD2 CASSQGLAGGLVHIQYF
TRBJ2-1 TRBV5-1 NA CASSLGTFSYNEQFF
TRBJ1-5 TRBV20-1 NA CSARASRGVSSNQPQHF
TRBJ2-1 TRBV5-1 NA CASSLVGNTYNEQFF
TRBJ2-2 TRBV5-1 NA CASSSTGQANTGELFF
TRBJ2-4 TRBV12-3/TRBV12-4 TRBD2 CASSKVAGVDKNIQYF
TRBJ2-5 TRBV28 TRBD1 CASTDRQGRETQYF
TRBJ2-1 TRBV27 NA CASSFTRYNEQFF
TRBJ2-7 TRBV28 TRBD2 CASWGLAGASPYEQYF
TRBJ2-1 TRBV10-3 NA CAISESTQGSYNEQFF
TRBJ2-5 TRBV7-8 TRBD1 CASSLTRQGARETQYF
TRBJ2-2 TRBV7-9 NA CASINLANSPTGELFF
TRBJ1-2 TRBV29-1 NA CSVGDRSGGGYTF
TRBJ1-5 TRBV5-1 NA CASTLEGGQPQHF
TRBJ1-1 TRBV20-1 NA CSATEGGDTEAFF
TRBJ2-5 TRBV28 NA CASSLLVRVETQYF
TRBJ2-1 TRBV20-1 TRBD1 CSARAPDRGINEQFF